A selection of T cell receptor beta chains follows, all from one sample in a study of blood T cells in healthy people across ages. TCRdb reprocessed the 5' RACE reads with MiXCR, giving one entry per CDR3 protein. In the table there are more than 900,000 distinct CDR3 sequences, roughly 24% of which are singletons. This sample also belongs to another study, concerning T cells of mothers and their children.

Sequencing used blood. The receptors were gathered from a girl aged 2 to 9 in good health. The CDR3 runs from the conserved cysteine through the conserved F or W. Each record gives: D gene, CDR3 length, J gene, V gene, clone size, CDR3 DNA, CDR3 protein. D genes are given only for firm matches. The size field is filled for only some rows; it gives once, few, many or a size class.

d_gene: TRBD2; len: 15; j_gene: TRBJ2-1; v_gene: TRBV28; abundance: few; CDR3nt: TGTGCCAGCAGTTGGCGGGGAGGGCCGCGGAATGAGCAGTTCTTC; CDR3aa: CASSWRGGPRNEQFF
d_gene: .; len: 15; j_gene: TRBJ2-7; v_gene: TRBV7-9; abundance: few; CDR3nt: TGTGCCAGCAGCGACGGGACCGTCATCTCCTACGAGCAGTACTTC; CDR3aa: CASSDGTVISYEQYF
d_gene: .; len: 14; j_gene: TRBJ2-7; v_gene: TRBV5-1; abundance: few; CDR3nt: TGCGCCAGCAGCTTCCCCGGGGATCGGGGCGAGCAGTACTTC; CDR3aa: CASSFPGDRGEQYF
d_gene: .; len: 12; j_gene: TRBJ2-7; v_gene: TRBV5-1; abundance: .; CDR3nt: TGCGCCAGCAGTCCATCTTTACCCGAGCAGTACTTC; CDR3aa: CASSPSLPEQYF
d_gene: .; len: 12; j_gene: TRBJ2-5; v_gene: TRBV24-1; abundance: .; CDR3nt: TGTGCCACCAGTGATCGCGGTGAGACCCAGTACTTC; CDR3aa: CATSDRGETQYF
d_gene: .; len: 15; j_gene: TRBJ1-5; v_gene: TRBV29-1; abundance: few; CDR3nt: TGCAGCGTTGCTGGTGGGGGATATAGCAATCAGCCCCAGCATTTT; CDR3aa: CSVAGGGYSNQPQHF
d_gene: TRBD2; len: 15; j_gene: TRBJ2-7; v_gene: TRBV27; abundance: .; CDR3nt: TGTGCCAGCAGAGTCGGACTAGCGGCGATCTACGAGCAGTACTTC; CDR3aa: CASRVGLAAIYEQYF
d_gene: TRBD1; len: 18; j_gene: TRBJ2-3; v_gene: TRBV27; abundance: .; CDR3nt: TGTGCCAGCAGTTTTCTATCCTCCATGCCAGGGGGCCTAGATACGCAGTATTTT; CDR3aa: CASSFLSSMPGGLDTQYF
d_gene: TRBD1; len: 14; j_gene: TRBJ1-2; v_gene: TRBV19; abundance: .; CDR3nt: TGTGCCAGCGGGGGGCCGGACAGGGGCTATGGCTACACCTTC; CDR3aa: CASGGPDRGYGYTF
d_gene: TRBD1; len: 15; j_gene: TRBJ1-2; v_gene: TRBV29-1; abundance: .; CDR3nt: TGCAGCGTTGAAGTTATCAGGGGGCGCGGCTATGGCTACACCTTC; CDR3aa: CSVEVIRGRGYGYTF
d_gene: .; len: 16; j_gene: TRBJ1-2; v_gene: TRBV7-2; abundance: few; CDR3nt: TGTGCCAGCAGCTTAGCGTCCAGGGCCCAAGGCTATGGCTACACCTTC; CDR3aa: CASSLASRAQGYGYTF
d_gene: TRBD1; len: 16; j_gene: TRBJ2-3; v_gene: TRBV7-2; abundance: .; CDR3nt: TGTGCCAGCAGCTCCCAGACCGGGACAGTTATTTATACGCAGTATTTT; CDR3aa: CASSSQTGTVIYTQYF
d_gene: .; len: 12; j_gene: TRBJ1-1; v_gene: TRBV20-1; abundance: .; CDR3nt: TGCAGTGCGAGGGACGGCCGCCCCGAAGCTTTCTTT; CDR3aa: CSARDGRPEAFF
d_gene: .; len: 15; j_gene: TRBJ2-1; v_gene: TRBV10-3; abundance: .; CDR3nt: TGTGCCATCAGTGAACTCTGGGACCCCTACAATGAGCAGTTCTTC; CDR3aa: CAISELWDPYNEQFF
d_gene: .; len: 16; j_gene: TRBJ2-1; v_gene: TRBV2; abundance: .; CDR3nt: TGTGCCAGCAGTGAGGCTAGGAGAAGCTCCTACAATGAGCAGTTCTTC; CDR3aa: CASSEARRSSYNEQFF
d_gene: .; len: 12; j_gene: TRBJ1-1; v_gene: TRBV6-1; abundance: .; CDR3nt: TGTGCCAGCAGTGTGGGGCACACTGAAGCTTTCTTT; CDR3aa: CASSVGHTEAFF
d_gene: .; len: 16; j_gene: TRBJ2-7; v_gene: TRBV5-1; abundance: few; CDR3nt: TGCGCCAGCAGCTGGACTGACGGGGGTAGCATCTACGAGCAGTACTTC; CDR3aa: CASSWTDGGSIYEQYF
d_gene: TRBD1; len: 17; j_gene: TRBJ2-7; v_gene: TRBV10-3; abundance: .; CDR3nt: TGTGCCATCAGTGTCAGTCAGTATCAGGGGGCCATCCACGAGCAGTACTTC; CDR3aa: CAISVSQYQGAIHEQYF
d_gene: TRBD1; len: 16; j_gene: TRBJ2-7; v_gene: TRBV11-2; abundance: .; CDR3nt: TGTGCCAGCAGCTTACCAGGGACAGATAGCTCCTACGAGCAGTACTTC; CDR3aa: CASSLPGTDSSYEQYF
d_gene: TRBD2; len: 16; j_gene: TRBJ2-5; v_gene: TRBV24-1; abundance: .; CDR3nt: TGTGCCACCAGTGACTTGACTAGCGGAGTTAGGGAGACCCAGTACTTC; CDR3aa: CATSDLTSGVRETQYF
d_gene: TRBD1; len: 13; j_gene: TRBJ1-1; v_gene: TRBV6-1; abundance: .; CDR3nt: TGTGCCAGCAGGAAGACAGGGGTCACTGAAGCTTTCTTT; CDR3aa: CASRKTGVTEAFF
d_gene: .; len: 11; j_gene: TRBJ2-1; v_gene: TRBV15; abundance: .; CDR3nt: TGTGCCACCAGCAAATACAATGAGCAGTTCTTC; CDR3aa: CATSKYNEQFF
d_gene: .; len: 12; j_gene: TRBJ2-5; v_gene: TRBV29-1; abundance: .; CDR3nt: TGCAGCGTTGAGCCTGGGAAAGAGACCCAGTACTTC; CDR3aa: CSVEPGKETQYF
d_gene: .; len: 18; j_gene: TRBJ1-2; v_gene: TRBV7-9; abundance: .; CDR3nt: TGTGCCAGCAGCTTACCGCCCTGGGGGCAGACCATTAACTATGGCTACACCTTC; CDR3aa: CASSLPPWGQTINYGYTF
d_gene: .; len: 13; j_gene: TRBJ2-3; v_gene: TRBV24-1; abundance: .; CDR3nt: TGTGCCACCAGTGATTTGGGCTGGGATACGCAGTATTTT; CDR3aa: CATSDLGWDTQYF
d_gene: .; len: 17; j_gene: TRBJ1-4; v_gene: TRBV28; abundance: few; CDR3nt: TGTGCCAGCAGTAGCACCCGAGAGGCGCGAACTAATGAAAAACTGTTTTTT; CDR3aa: CASSSTREARTNEKLFF
d_gene: TRBD2; len: 18; j_gene: TRBJ2-1; v_gene: TRBV5-6; abundance: few; CDR3nt: TGTGCCAGCAGCGCCGGACTAGCGGGGCTCTTAAACTACAATGAGCAGTTCTTC; CDR3aa: CASSAGLAGLLNYNEQFF
d_gene: .; len: 15; j_gene: TRBJ1-5; v_gene: TRBV6-1; abundance: .; CDR3nt: TGTGCCAGCAGTGAAGGGGAAGGTCCTAATCAGCCCCAGCATTTT; CDR3aa: CASSEGEGPNQPQHF
d_gene: .; len: 15; j_gene: TRBJ2-7; v_gene: TRBV7-9; abundance: .; CDR3nt: TGTGCCAGCAGCTTAGCGCAGGGGAGGGACTACGAGCAGTACTTC; CDR3aa: CASSLAQGRDYEQYF